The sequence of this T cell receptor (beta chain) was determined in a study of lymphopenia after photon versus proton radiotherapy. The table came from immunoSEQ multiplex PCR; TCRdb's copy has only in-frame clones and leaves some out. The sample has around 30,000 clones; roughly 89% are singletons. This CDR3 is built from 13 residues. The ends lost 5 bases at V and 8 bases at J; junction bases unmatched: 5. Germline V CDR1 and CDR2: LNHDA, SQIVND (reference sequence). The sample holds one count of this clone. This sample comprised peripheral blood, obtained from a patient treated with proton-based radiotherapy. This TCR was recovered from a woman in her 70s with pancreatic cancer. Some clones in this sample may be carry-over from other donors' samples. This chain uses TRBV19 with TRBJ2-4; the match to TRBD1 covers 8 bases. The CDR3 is CASSRTGSDIQYF. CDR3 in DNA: TGTGCCAGTAGTCGGACAGGGTCGGACATTCAGTACTTC.